These 26 T cell receptor beta chains share one sample of origin, sequenced in a study of blood T cell repertoires in COVID-19. The method was immunoSEQ multiplex PCR; TCRdb's version includes in-frame clones alone and lacks a portion of them. The repertoire holds approximately 160,000 clones, approximately 86% seen once, with about 0.6% in the top ten. Sequenced input: peripheral blood. Source of these receptors: a man aged 60 to 69 with COVID-19, enrolled during active disease.

The CDR3 DNA sequence: TGTGCCAGCTCACCGAGAGATAGCGGGGGAAAGGCTAGCACAGATACGCAGTATTTT. It specifies CASSPRDSGGKASTDTQYF. The chain carries TRBV18 and TRBJ2-3; 9 bases line up with TRBD2. The CDR3 loop spans 19 amino acids. V was pared by 3 bases and J by 0 bases, with 13 bases of the junction left unmatched. The germline V gene encodes CDR1 KGHSH and CDR2 LQKENI.

CDR3 in amino acids: CASSPSGSRNQPQHF. As DNA, the CDR3 is TGTGCCAGCAGCCCAAGCGGGAGTCGGAATCAGCCCCAGCATTTT. The rearrangement links TRBV28 to TRBJ1-5, with D uncertain. Germline V gene lookup returns CDR1 MDHEN and CDR2 SYDVKM. V was pared by 6 bases and J by 4 bases, with 16 bases between. The CDR3 contains 15 residues. The variable domain in full, completed from reference TRBV28 and TRBJ1-5, reads DVKVTQSSRYLVKRTGEKVFLECVQDMDHENMFWYRQDPGLGLRLIYFSYDVKMKEKGDIPEGYSVSREKKERFSLILESASTNQTSMYLCASSPSGSRNQPQHFGDGTRLSIL.

This chain uses TRBV6-2 or TRBV6-3 with TRBJ2-1; D uncertain. This CDR3 is built from 12 residues. Germline V lookup: CDR1 MNHEY, CDR2 SVGEGT. V was pared by 3 bases and J by 3 bases, with 3 bases between. CDR3 loop: CASSYYYNEQFF. Written as DNA, the CDR3 is TGTGCCAGCAGTTATTACTACAATGAGCAGTTCTTC.

Details on this clone: Distinct nucleotide sequences in the sample also encode this CDR3. The chain joins TRBV7-9 to TRBJ1-1, with D tentatively TRBD1 (5 bases). The CDR3 sequence is 14 residues long. Germline CDR1 SEHNR, CDR2 FQNEAQ (reference sequence). V gave up 3 bases and J gave up 1 base, with 9 bases separating them. DNA of the CDR3: TGTGCCAGCAGCTTCGGGGGTGGGAACACTGAAGCTTTCTTT. Its protein product is CASSFGGGNTEAFF.

The chain combines TRBV4-1 with TRBJ2-5; TRBD2 matches at 8 bases. Germline values: CDR1 MGHRA, CDR2 YSYEKL. The V segment lost 3 bases and the J segment 5 bases; nucleotides outside the gene matches: 5. This CDR3 comprises 14 residues. The CDR3 DNA reads TGCGCCAGCAGCCAGGCCGGGACTAGGGAGACCCAGTACTTC. Protein sequence: CASSQAGTRETQYF.

In its sample, this clone was seen once. The chain combines TRBV6-5 with TRBJ1-2; D not resolved. The germline V gene has CDR1 MNHEY and CDR2 SVGAGI. The CDR3 is 13 residues long. The V end was cut by 6 bases, the J end by 4 bases, with 12 bases between. The CDR3 loop reads CASSQEGGYGYTF. The CDR3 region has the DNA TGTGCCAGCAGCCAGGAGGGTGGCTATGGCTACACCTTC.

V usage is TRBV7-9 and J usage is TRBJ2-2; D gene unclear. The germline CDR1 and CDR2 sequences are SEHNR and FQNEAQ (reference sequence). V lost 10 bases to trimming and J lost 7 bases, with 19 bases between them. This CDR3 spans 14 amino acids. The CDR3 DNA is TGTGCCACACAGAAACCCCAATTGGGCGGGGAGCTGTTTTTT. Translation gives CATQKPQLGGELFF.

V gene TRBV27 combines with J gene TRBJ1-2; D might be TRBD1 (6 bases). The CDR3 loop spans 16 amino acids. Germline V gives CDR1 MNHEY, CDR2 SMNVEV (reference sequence). Trimming cost V 0 bases and J 4 bases, with 15 bases left between them. The CDR3 reads CASSLSRGAPAYGYTF. Written as DNA, the CDR3 is TGTGCCAGCAGTTTATCCCGGGGGGCGCCTGCCTATGGCTACACCTTC.

The sample holds a few counts of this clone. The CDR3 sequence: CASSPRQAHSNQPQHF. CDR3 sequence (DNA): TGTGCCAGCTCACCACGGCAGGCTCATAGCAATCAGCCCCAGCATTTT. The J gene is TRBJ1-5, the V gene TRBV18; D not resolved. Germline lookup yields CDR1 KGHSH and CDR2 LQKENI. The CDR3 is 16 amino acids. Trimming cost V 1 base and J 0 bases, with 10 bases left between them.

The chain uses TRBV14 and TRBJ1-1; D not certain. V lost 5 bases, J lost 1 base, and 8 bases lay in between. Germline V gene data show CDR1 as SGHDN and CDR2 as FVKESK. This CDR3 has 13 residues. CDR3 loop: CASSADKNTEAFF. CDR3 in DNA: TGTGCCAGCAGCGCTGACAAGAACACTGAAGCTTTCTTT.

This clone was detected only a few times. V usage is TRBV19 and J usage is TRBJ1-2, with 7 bases that match TRBD1. J was trimmed by 1 base and V by 9 bases; bases with no gene match: 11. The germline CDR1 and CDR2 sequences are LNHDA and SQIVND (reference sequence). The CDR3 has 15 residues. CDR3 in amino acids: CASKGEGALNYGYTF. The CDR3 coding sequence is TGTGCCAGCAAAGGAGAGGGGGCCCTTAACTATGGCTACACCTTC.

The table lists this clone with a few counts. This rearrangement joins TRBV11-3 to TRBJ2-6, with D possibly matching TRBD1 (6 bases). V gave up 6 bases and J gave up 0 bases, with 15 bases separating them. In germline, CDR1 is SGHNT, CDR2 YENEEA. CDR3 length: 17 residues. The CDR3 sequence is CASRSETGTSGANVLTF. The CDR3 nucleotides read TGTGCCAGCAGGTCGGAGACAGGAACCTCTGGGGCCAACGTCCTGACTTTC.

This sequence joins TRBV6-1 and TRBJ2-3; 14 bases line up with TRBD2. The CDR3 has 17 amino acids. The ends lost 1 base at V and 2 bases at J; junction bases unmatched: 2. Germline CDR1 is MNHNS and CDR2 is SASEGT. The CDR3 is CASSEGLAGGYTDTQYF. Written as DNA, the CDR3 is TGTGCCAGCAGTGAAGGACTAGCGGGAGGGTACACAGATACGCAGTATTTT.

This chain joins TRBV5-5 and TRBJ1-2, with D possibly being TRBD1 (6 bases). V was clipped by 3 bases and J by 8 bases, with 20 bases between them. The germline gives CDR1 SGHKS, CDR2 YYEKEE (reference sequence). The CDR3 contains 15 residues. CDR3 DNA: TGTGCCAGCAGCTATGTTGGCTCTAATCAGGGGGGCTACACCTTC. This sequence encodes CASSYVGSNQGGYTF.

This sequence joins TRBV19 and TRBJ2-5; possible D gene TRBD2, 9 bases. The length of the CDR3 is 20 residues. The V end was cut by 3 bases, the J end by 1 base, with 27 bases between. Germline V gene lookup returns CDR1 LNHDA and CDR2 SQIVND (reference sequence). The CDR3 sequence: CASSIQGALGTSISQETQYF. CDR3 sequence (DNA): TGTGCCAGTAGTATCCAGGGGGCGCTAGGGACTAGCATATCCCAAGAGACCCAGTACTTC.

The count of this clone is one. The J gene is TRBJ2-7, the V gene TRBV5-1, with D maybe TRBD1 (5 bases). V lost 1 base, J lost 5 bases, and 16 bases lay in between. The CDR3 sequence is 15 residues long. From germline, CDR1 is SGHRS and CDR2 YFSETQ. CDR3 residues: CASSLQQAYGNEQYF. In nucleotides, the CDR3 is TGCGCCAGCAGCTTGCAACAGGCCTATGGCAACGAGCAGTACTTC.

This clone was detected a few times. The chain links TRBV24-1 to TRBJ2-7; 10 nucleotides line up with TRBD2. There are 15 residues in the CDR3. Germline V gene data show CDR1 as KGHDR and CDR2 as SFDVKD. After removal of 3 bases from V and 3 bases from J, the junction contained 4 bases not matched to a gene. The CDR3 DNA follows: TGTGCCACCAGTGATATAGCGGGGGGCGGCTACGAGCAGTACTTC. As protein: CATSDIAGGGYEQYF.

V gene TRBV4-1 combines with J gene TRBJ1-3; D possibly corresponds to TRBD1 (5 bases). The CDR3 contains 13 residues. CDR1 MGHRA and CDR2 YSYEKL come from the germline V gene. V was clipped by 4 bases and J by 6 bases, with 10 bases between them. The CDR3 nucleotides are TGCGCCAGCAGCCCAGGGTTCTCAAACACCATATATTTT. It is translated as CASSPGFSNTIYF.

The chain combines TRBV15 with TRBJ2-2; the D is unclear. Looked up from germline, CDR1 is LNHNV and CDR2 is YYDKDF (reference sequence). Trimming removed 1 base at V and 4 bases at J, with 7 bases between. The CDR3 contains 14 residues. CDR3 protein: CATSRVGITGELFF. The CDR3 nucleotides are TGTGCCACCAGCAGAGTGGGCATCACCGGGGAGCTGTTTTTT.

This chain connects TRBV4-3 to TRBJ1-2; TRBD1 is a possible D gene (5 bases). V was pared by 0 bases and J by 5 bases, with 13 bases between. The CDR3 covers 15 residues. Germline values: CDR1 LGHNA, CDR2 YSLEER. The CDR3 DNA reads TGCGCCAGCAGCCAAGATGAGGCAGGGAAGTATGGCTACACCTTC. It is translated as CASSQDEAGKYGYTF.

The chain couples TRBV4-3 to TRBJ2-7; TRBD2 agrees at 7 bases. CDR1 is LGHNA and CDR2 is YSLEER in the germline V gene. Trimming at V came to 1 base and at J to 0 bases, leaving 3 bases not matched to a gene. The CDR3 has 15 amino acids. The CDR3 protein is CASSQGLADSYEQYF. The CDR3 DNA reads TGCGCCAGCAGCCAAGGGCTAGCGGACTCCTACGAGCAGTACTTC.

CDR3 in DNA: TGTGCCAGCTCCCCGGACAGTCTCTCGTACAATGAGCAGTTCTTC. This gives the protein CASSPDSLSYNEQFF. The rearrangement links TRBV18 to TRBJ2-1; possible D gene TRBD1, 6 bases. V lost 6 bases to trimming and J lost 4 bases, with 16 bases between them. Germline V gene data show CDR1 as KGHSH and CDR2 as LQKENI. The CDR3 has 15 residues. The whole variable domain, remainder taken from reference TRBV18 and TRBJ2-1, is NAGVMQNPRHLVRRRGQEARLRCSPMKGHSHVYWYRQLPEEGLKFMVYLQKENIIDESGMPKERFSAEFPKEGPSILRIQQVVRGDSAAYFCASSPDSLSYNEQFFGPGTRLTVL.

This chain links TRBV5-1 with TRBJ1-1; 12 bases map to TRBD1. Germline CDR1 and CDR2: SGHRS and YFSETQ. The CDR3 length is 17 residues. V lost 4 bases and J lost 4; bases outside the gene matches: 11. The CDR3 protein is CASSVLGQGAGGTEAFF. The CDR3 DNA sequence: TGCGCCAGCAGCGTACTGGGACAGGGGGCTGGAGGCACTGAAGCTTTCTTT.

The chain links TRBV18 to TRBJ2-1, with D unresolved. The germline V gene encodes CDR1 KGHSH and CDR2 LQKENI. The CDR3 contains 14 residues. The V end was cut by 3 bases, the J end by 0 bases, with 6 bases between. The CDR3 nucleotides are TGTGCCAGCTCACCCCTCCCCTCCTACAATGAGCAGTTCTTC. This translates into CASSPLPSYNEQFF.

The V and J genes are TRBV7-8 and TRBJ2-7; TRBD2 is a possible D gene (5 bases). The length of the CDR3 is 20 residues. Trimming shortened V by 5 bases and J by 4 bases, and 33 bases separated the two germline ends. The germline gives CDR1 SGHVS, CDR2 FQNEAQ. The CDR3 region is CASSRGPGIRGRATEYEQYF. Written as DNA, the CDR3 is TGTGCCAGCAGCCGAGGGCCGGGGATCCGAGGACGGGCCACGGAATACGAGCAGTACTTC.

The chain recombines TRBV10-3 with TRBJ1-1; D possibly corresponds to TRBD1 (6 bases). Trimming took off 2 bases at V and 2 bases at J, with 15 bases between the two ends. This CDR3 region has 16 residues. Germline-derived CDR1 and CDR2 are ENHRY and SYGVKD. In nucleotides, the CDR3 is TGTGCCATCAGTGAGCCTAACAGGGAGGGAAACACTGAAGCTTTCTTT. It is translated as CAISEPNREGNTEAFF.